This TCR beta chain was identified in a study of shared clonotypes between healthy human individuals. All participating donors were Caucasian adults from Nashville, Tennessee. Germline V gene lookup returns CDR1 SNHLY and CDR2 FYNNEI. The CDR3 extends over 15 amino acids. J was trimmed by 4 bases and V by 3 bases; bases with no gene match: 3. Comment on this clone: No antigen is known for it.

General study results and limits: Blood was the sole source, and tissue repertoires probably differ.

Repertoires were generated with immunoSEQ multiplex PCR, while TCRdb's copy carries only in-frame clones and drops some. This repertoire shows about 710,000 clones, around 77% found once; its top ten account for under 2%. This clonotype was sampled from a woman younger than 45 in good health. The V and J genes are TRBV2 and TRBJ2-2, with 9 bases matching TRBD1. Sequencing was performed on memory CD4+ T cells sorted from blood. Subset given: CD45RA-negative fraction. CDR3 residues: CASSETTGGTGELFF. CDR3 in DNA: TGTGCCAGCAGTGAGACGACAGGGGGCACCGGGGAGCTGTTTTTT.